The rows below give T cell receptor beta chains drawn from one sample of a study of human T cells and chemical hapten exposure. TCRdb used MiXCR to reprocess the RACE reads, holding one entry per CDR3 protein. The sample has tens of thousands of distinct CDR3 sequences, 6.5% to 8.5% seen once; the top ten hold 1.3%. Material: whole blood, obtained in connection with sensitization to the hapten diphenylcyclopropenone (DPC). Every receptor here comes from a woman aged 25 to 39 with alopecia areata. Some clones in this sample may be carry-over from other donors' samples. Both conserved end residues are part of each CDR3. D genes are given only for firm matches. Only some rows state a clone size, as once, few, many or a class for expanded clones.

>15|TRBJ1-5|NA|NA|TRBV2
CASRTGSASNQPQHF
TGTGCCAGCAGAACCGGGTCAGCCAGCAATCAGCCCCAGCATTTT
>12|TRBJ1-1|many|NA|TRBV5-4
CASSRQNTEAFF
TGTGCCAGCAGCCGACAGAACACTGAAGCTTTCTTT
>15|TRBJ1-1|few|NA|TRBV6-5
CASSYPPLGNTEAFF
TGTGCCAGCAGTTATCCCCCCCTGGGGAACACTGAAGCTTTCTTT
>16|TRBJ2-3|many|NA|TRBV18
CASSPSGPPSTDTQYF
TGTGCCAGCTCACCGTCGGGACCACCTAGCACAGATACGCAGTATTTT
>16|TRBJ1-1|many|NA|TRBV6-6
CASSYSREQMNTEAFF
TGTGCCAGCAGTTACTCTAGAGAACAGATGAACACTGAAGCTTTCTTT
>15|TRBJ2-3|many|NA|TRBV12-3/TRBV12-4
CASNKLVGPTDTQYF
TGTGCCAGCAATAAGTTGGTGGGGCCCACAGATACGCAGTATTTT
>14|TRBJ1-1|many|NA|TRBV5-6
CASSLYRSGTEAFF
TGTGCCAGCAGCTTGTACAGGAGCGGCACTGAAGCTTTCTTT
>14|TRBJ2-1|many|TRBD2|TRBV4-1
CASSLPGTSNEQFF
TGCGCCAGCAGCCTTCCCGGGACTAGCAATGAGCAGTTCTTC
>14|TRBJ1-1|many|NA|TRBV20-1
CSARDSGTTTEAFF
TGCAGTGCTAGAGATTCCGGAACTACCACTGAAGCTTTCTTT
>14|TRBJ2-3|NA|TRBD1|TRBV30
CAWARKQGPDTQYF
TGTGCCTGGGCCCGGAAACAGGGGCCAGATACGCAGTATTTT
>13|TRBJ1-5|many|NA|TRBV12-5
CASGLVRHQPQHF
TGTGCTAGTGGTTTGGTACGCCATCAGCCCCAGCATTTT
>15|TRBJ1-2|NA|TRBD1|TRBV5-1
CASSSGTESNYGYTF
TGCGCCAGCAGCTCCGGGACAGAATCTAACTATGGCTACACCTTC
>14|TRBJ1-5|many|TRBD1|TRBV6-5
CASSLTGAMRPQHF
TGTGCCAGCAGTTTGACAGGGGCCATGCGGCCCCAGCATTTT
>18|TRBJ2-2|many|TRBD2|TRBV20-1
CSARDHSAGGSNTGELFF
TGCAGTGCTAGAGATCATTCAGCGGGGGGATCGAACACCGGGGAGCTGTTTTTT
>16|TRBJ1-1|NA|TRBD1|TRBV6-1
CASRRTGLPGNTEAFF
TGTGCCAGCCGCCGGACAGGTCTACCCGGAAACACTGAAGCTTTCTTT
>14|TRBJ1-1|few|NA|TRBV20-1
CSARADGGNTEAFF
TGCAGTGCTAGAGCAGACGGAGGGAACACTGAAGCTTTCTTT
>17|TRBJ2-7|many|NA|TRBV6-5
CASSYGIAGASSYEQYF
TGTGCCAGCAGTTACGGTATCGCGGGGGCGAGCTCCTACGAGCAGTACTTC
>14|TRBJ1-1|many|TRBD1|TRBV30
CACSGTGRITEAFF
TGTGCCTGCAGTGGGACAGGGCGGATAACTGAAGCTTTCTTT
>13|TRBJ1-5|medium-sized|TRBD1|TRBV18
CASTGGGNQPQHF
TGTGCCAGCACAGGGGGTGGCAATCAGCCCCAGCATTTT
>14|TRBJ1-1|NA|NA|TRBV2
CASSPNRDSTEASF
TGTGCCAGCAGTCCAAACAGGGACTCAACTGAAGCTTCCTTT
>14|TRBJ1-2|many|NA|TRBV2
CASSEGRAGYGYTF
TGTGCCAGCAGTGAGGGCAGGGCGGGCTATGGCTACACCTTC
>17|TRBJ1-2|NA|NA|TRBV5-5
CASNELPLGRSPYGYTF
TGTGCCAGCAACGAACTCCCCCTAGGCAGGAGCCCCTATGGCTACACCTTC
>13|TRBJ1-2|many|NA|TRBV18
CASSPQAAYGYTF
TGTGCCAGCTCACCGCAGGCAGCGTATGGCTACACCTTC
>15|TRBJ1-3|NA|NA|TRBV7-2
CASSLGRASGNTIYF
TGTGCCAGCAGCCTAGGACGGGCCTCTGGAAACACCATATATTTT
>17|TRBJ1-3|many|TRBD1|TRBV20-1
CSARDMRQGGAGNTIYF
TGCAGTGCTAGAGATATGAGGCAGGGGGGCGCTGGAAACACCATATATTTT
>15|TRBJ1-5|few|NA|TRBV20-1
CSAREGTRGNQPQHF
TGCAGTGCTAGAGAGGGGACAAGGGGAAATCAGCCCCAGCATTTT
>11|TRBJ2-3|many|NA|TRBV18
CATGYPDTQYF
TGTGCCACAGGGTACCCAGATACGCAGTATTTT
>16|TRBJ1-1|few|TRBD1|TRBV3-1
CASSQGGGQMNTEAFF
TGTGCCAGCAGCCAAGGCGGGGGACAGATGAACACTGAAGCTTTCTTT
>16|TRBJ2-5|many|NA|TRBV5-1
CASSLEVSRKQETQYF
TGCGCCAGCAGCTTGGAGGTGTCTAGAAAACAAGAGACCCAGTACTTC
>17|TRBJ2-3|many|TRBD2|TRBV12-3/TRBV12-4
CASSLILAGASTDTQYF
TGTGCCAGCAGTTTAATACTAGCGGGGGCAAGCACAGATACGCAGTATTTT
>14|TRBJ1-1|many|NA|TRBV12-3/TRBV12-4
CASSLVRIMAEAFF
TGTGCCAGCAGTTTAGTAAGGATCATGGCTGAAGCTTTCTTT
>12|TRBJ2-7|many|NA|TRBV6-2/TRBV6-3
CASSYLRYEQYF
TGTGCCAGCAGTTACTTGAGGTACGAGCAGTACTTC
>13|TRBJ1-1|NA|NA|TRBV6-1
CASTRTANTEAFF
TGTGCCAGCACCAGGACAGCTAACACTGAAGCTTTCTTT
>14|TRBJ2-3|NA|TRBD2|TRBV3-1
CASSLTSGADTQYF
TGTGCCAGCAGCCTGACTAGCGGTGCAGATACGCAGTATTTT
>14|TRBJ2-5|many|NA|TRBV6-5
CASSYSGAQETQYF
TGTGCCAGCAGTTACTCAGGAGCCCAAGAGACCCAGTACTTC
>16|TRBJ2-3|few|TRBD2|TRBV11-2
CASSLRPAGVTDTQYF
TGTGCCAGCAGCTTAAGGCCAGCGGGGGTTACAGATACGCAGTATTTT
>22|TRBJ1-3|NA|NA|TRBV12-5
CASGLVRFRAGDGMPSGNTIYF
TGTGCTAGTGGTTTGGTGCGTTTCCGGGCAGGGGATGGTATGCCCTCTGGAAACACCATATATTTT
>16|TRBJ1-2|NA|TRBD1|TRBV20-1
CSAYGTGGLKNYGYTF
TGCAGTGCGTACGGGACAGGGGGTTTAAAGAACTATGGCTACACCTTC
>15|TRBJ1-1|few|TRBD1|TRBV7-9
CASSSTTGGGTEAFF
TGTGCCAGCAGCTCGACCACAGGGGGGGGCACTGAAGCTTTCTTT
>12|TRBJ1-2|many|NA|TRBV5-1
CASSPDSYGYTF
TGCGCCAGCAGCCCTGACAGCTATGGCTACACCTTC
>13|TRBJ1-2|few|NA|TRBV6-6
CASRAGGDYGYTF
TGTGCCAGCAGGGCGGGGGGGGACTATGGCTACACCTTC
>15|TRBJ2-6|many|NA|TRBV6-5
CASSYRVSGANVLTF
TGTGCCAGCAGTTACAGGGTCTCTGGGGCCAACGTCCTGACTTTC
>15|TRBJ2-5|many|NA|TRBV3-1
CASSPTDWGRETQYF
TGTGCCAGCAGCCCGACCGACTGGGGCAGGGAGACCCAGTACTTC
>17|TRBJ2-7|once|TRBD2|TRBV6-2/TRBV6-3
CASSTPPASGSSYEQYF
TGTGCCAGCAGTACCCCTCCGGCTAGCGGATCCTCCTACGAGCAGTACTTC
>13|TRBJ2-3|few|NA|TRBV27
CASSFSWGDTQYF
TGTGCCAGCAGTTTTAGTTGGGGAGATACGCAGTATTTT
>16|TRBJ2-1|many|TRBD1|TRBV12-3/TRBV12-4
CASSRLRDRGRDEQFF
TGTGCCAGCAGTCGTCTCCGGGACAGGGGGCGCGATGAGCAGTTCTTC
>16|TRBJ1-5|many|TRBD1|TRBV6-1
CASSDRRQGARQPQHF
TGTGCCAGCAGTGACCGAAGACAGGGGGCAAGGCAGCCCCAGCATTTT
>14|TRBJ2-7|many|TRBD2|TRBV27
CASSYSGGSYEQYF
TGTGCCAGCAGTTACAGCGGGGGGTCCTACGAGCAGTACTTC
>13|TRBJ1-1|few|NA|TRBV7-9
CASSSALNTEAFF
TGTGCCAGCAGTTCAGCGTTGAACACTGAAGCTTTCTTT
>16|TRBJ1-5|NA|TRBD1|TRBV5-6
CASSAGGFKTNQPQHF
TGTGCCAGCAGCGCAGGGGGCTTCAAAACCAATCAGCCCCAGCATTTT
>19|TRBJ2-2|many|NA|TRBV5-1
CASSLWDREGPQNTGELFF
TGCGCCAGCAGCTTGTGGGATCGCGAGGGCCCTCAGAACACCGGGGAGCTGTTTTTT
>19|TRBJ2-6|NA|TRBD1|TRBV5-1
CASSLVPWDSASGANVLTF
TGCGCCAGCAGCTTGGTTCCCTGGGACAGCGCCTCTGGGGCCAACGTCCTGACTTTC